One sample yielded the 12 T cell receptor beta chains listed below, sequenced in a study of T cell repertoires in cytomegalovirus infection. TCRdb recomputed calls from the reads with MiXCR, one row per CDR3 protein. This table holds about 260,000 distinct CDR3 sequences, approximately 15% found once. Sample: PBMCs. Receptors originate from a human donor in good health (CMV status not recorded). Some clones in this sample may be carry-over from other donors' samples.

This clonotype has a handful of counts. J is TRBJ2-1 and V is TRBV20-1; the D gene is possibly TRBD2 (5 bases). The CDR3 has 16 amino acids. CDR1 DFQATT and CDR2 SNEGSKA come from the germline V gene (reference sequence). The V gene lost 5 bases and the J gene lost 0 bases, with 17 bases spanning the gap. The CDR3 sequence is CSAVNMRASSYNEQFF. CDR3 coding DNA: TGCAGTGCTGTAAATATGAGGGCCAGCTCCTACAATGAGCAGTTCTTC.

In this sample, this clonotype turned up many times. CDR3 DNA sequence: TGTGCCAGTCGACTAGCGGGGGACAATGAGCAGTTCTTC. Translation: CASRLAGDNEQFF. V is TRBV4-2 and J is TRBJ2-1; 12 bases map to TRBD2. The V and J ends lost 9 bases and 5 bases, in that order; junction bases with no gene match: 2. The CDR3 has 13 residues. Germline V gives CDR1 LGHNA, CDR2 YNFKEQ.

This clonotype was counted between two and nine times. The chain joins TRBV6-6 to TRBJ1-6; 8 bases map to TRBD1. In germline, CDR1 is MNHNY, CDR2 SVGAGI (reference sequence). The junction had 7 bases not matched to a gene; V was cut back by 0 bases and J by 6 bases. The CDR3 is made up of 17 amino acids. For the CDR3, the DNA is TGTGCCAGCAGTTACTCGACCGGGACAGGCCTTAATTCACCCCTCCACTTT. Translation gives CASSYSTGTGLNSPLHF.

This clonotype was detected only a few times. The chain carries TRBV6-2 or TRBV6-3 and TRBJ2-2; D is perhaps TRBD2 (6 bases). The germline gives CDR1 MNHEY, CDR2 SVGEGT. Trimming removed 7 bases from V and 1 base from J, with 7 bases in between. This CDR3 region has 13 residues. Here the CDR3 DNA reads TGTGCCAGCACCGGGGGGAACACCGGGGAGCTGTTTTTT. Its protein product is CASTGGNTGELFF.

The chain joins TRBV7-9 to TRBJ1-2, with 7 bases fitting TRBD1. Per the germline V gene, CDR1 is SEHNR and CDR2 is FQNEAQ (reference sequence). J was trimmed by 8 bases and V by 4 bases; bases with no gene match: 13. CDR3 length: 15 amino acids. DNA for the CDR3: TGTGCCAGCAGCTCACAATTCCGGGACAGAGAAGGCTACACCTTC. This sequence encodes CASSSQFRDREGYTF. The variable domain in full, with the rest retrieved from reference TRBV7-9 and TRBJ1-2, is DTGVSQNPRHKITKRGQNVTFRCDPISEHNRLYWYRQTLGQGPEFLTYFQNEAQLEKSRLLSDRFSAERPKGSFSTLEIQRTEQGDSAMYLCASSSQFRDREGYTFGSGTRLTVV.

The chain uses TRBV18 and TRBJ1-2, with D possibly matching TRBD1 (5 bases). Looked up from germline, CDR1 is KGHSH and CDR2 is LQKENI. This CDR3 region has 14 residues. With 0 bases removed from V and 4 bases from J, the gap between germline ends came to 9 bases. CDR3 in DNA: TGTGCCAGCTCACCACCTGGGACCCCCTATGGCTACACCTTC. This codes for CASSPPGTPYGYTF.

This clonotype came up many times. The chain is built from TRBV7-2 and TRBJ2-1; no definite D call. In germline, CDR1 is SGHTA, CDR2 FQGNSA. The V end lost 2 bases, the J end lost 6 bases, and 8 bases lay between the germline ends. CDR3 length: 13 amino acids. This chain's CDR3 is CASSLWVRNEQFF. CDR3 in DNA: TGTGCCAGCAGCTTATGGGTCCGCAATGAGCAGTTCTTC.

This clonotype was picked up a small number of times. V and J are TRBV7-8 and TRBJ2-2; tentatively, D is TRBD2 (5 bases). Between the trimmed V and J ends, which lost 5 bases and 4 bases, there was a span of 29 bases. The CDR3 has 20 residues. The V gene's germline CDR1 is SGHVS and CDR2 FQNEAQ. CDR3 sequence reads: CASSLQVVPQQTGVTGELFF. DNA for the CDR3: TGTGCCAGCAGCCTCCAAGTCGTCCCCCAACAAACCGGGGTCACCGGGGAGCTGTTTTTT. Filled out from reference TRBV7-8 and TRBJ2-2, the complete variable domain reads GAGVSQSPRYKVAKRGQDVALRCDPISGHVSLFWYQQALGQGPEFLTYFQNEAQLDKSGLPSDRFFAERPEGSVSTLKIQRTQQEDSAVYLCASSLQVVPQQTGVTGELFFGEGSRLTVL.

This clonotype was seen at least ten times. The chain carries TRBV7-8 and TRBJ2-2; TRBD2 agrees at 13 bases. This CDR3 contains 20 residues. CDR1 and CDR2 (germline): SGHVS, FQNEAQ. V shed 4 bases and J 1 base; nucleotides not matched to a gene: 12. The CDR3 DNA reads TGTGCCAGCAGCTCCATTCGGACTAGCGGGAGCAGACAGAACACCGGGGAGCTGTTTTTT. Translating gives CASSSIRTSGSRQNTGELFF.

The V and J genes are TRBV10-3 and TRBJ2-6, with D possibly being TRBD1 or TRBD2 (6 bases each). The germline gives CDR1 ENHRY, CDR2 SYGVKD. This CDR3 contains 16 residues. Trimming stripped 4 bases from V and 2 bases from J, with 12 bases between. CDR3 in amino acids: CAISAVGGAGANVLTF. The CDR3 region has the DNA TGTGCCATCAGTGCGGTGGGGGGCGCTGGGGCCAACGTCCTGACTTTC.

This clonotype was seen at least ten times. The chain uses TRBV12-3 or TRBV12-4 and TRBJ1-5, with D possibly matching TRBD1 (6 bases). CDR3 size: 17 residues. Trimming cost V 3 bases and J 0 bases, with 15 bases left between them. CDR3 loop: CASSFRGRRYSNQPQHF. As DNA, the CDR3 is TGTGCCAGCAGTTTCAGGGGCCGAAGGTATAGCAATCAGCCCCAGCATTTT.

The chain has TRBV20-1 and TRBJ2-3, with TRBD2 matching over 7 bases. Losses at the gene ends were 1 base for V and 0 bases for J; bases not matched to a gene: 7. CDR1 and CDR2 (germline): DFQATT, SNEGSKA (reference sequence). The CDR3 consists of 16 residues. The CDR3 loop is CSARAPMGLSTDTQYF. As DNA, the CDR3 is TGCAGTGCTAGAGCCCCCATGGGACTAAGCACAGATACGCAGTATTTT.